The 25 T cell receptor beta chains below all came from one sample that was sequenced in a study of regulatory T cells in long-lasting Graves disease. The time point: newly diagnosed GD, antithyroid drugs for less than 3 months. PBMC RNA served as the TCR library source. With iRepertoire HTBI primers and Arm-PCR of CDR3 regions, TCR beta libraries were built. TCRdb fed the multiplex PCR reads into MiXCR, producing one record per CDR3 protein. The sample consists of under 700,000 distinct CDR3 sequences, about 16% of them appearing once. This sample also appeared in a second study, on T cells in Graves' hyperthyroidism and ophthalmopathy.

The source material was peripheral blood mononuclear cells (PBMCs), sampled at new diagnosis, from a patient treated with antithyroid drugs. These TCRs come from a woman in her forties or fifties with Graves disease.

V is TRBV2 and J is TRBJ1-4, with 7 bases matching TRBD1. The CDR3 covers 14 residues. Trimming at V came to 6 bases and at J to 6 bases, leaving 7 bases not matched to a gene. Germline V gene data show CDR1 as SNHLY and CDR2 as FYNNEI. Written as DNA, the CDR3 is TGTGCCAGCAGATACAGGGGAGGGGATGAAAAACTGTTTTTT. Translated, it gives CASRYRGGDEKLFF.

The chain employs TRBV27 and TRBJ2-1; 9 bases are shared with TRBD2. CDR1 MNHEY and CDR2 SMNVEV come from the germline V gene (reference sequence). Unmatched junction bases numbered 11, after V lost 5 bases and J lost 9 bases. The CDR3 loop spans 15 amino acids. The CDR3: CASSLLAGAPSEQFF. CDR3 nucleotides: TGTGCCAGCAGTCTTTTAGCGGGGGCCCCCAGTGAGCAGTTCTTC.

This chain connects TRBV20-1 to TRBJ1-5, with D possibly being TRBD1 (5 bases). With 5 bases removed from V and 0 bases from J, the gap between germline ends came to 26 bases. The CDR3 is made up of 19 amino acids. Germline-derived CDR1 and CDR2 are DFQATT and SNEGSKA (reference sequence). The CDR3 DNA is TGCAGTGCTCTCCCCGGGACCTCAAACAAGACCTTTAGCAATCAGCCCCAGCATTTT. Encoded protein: CSALPGTSNKTFSNQPQHF.

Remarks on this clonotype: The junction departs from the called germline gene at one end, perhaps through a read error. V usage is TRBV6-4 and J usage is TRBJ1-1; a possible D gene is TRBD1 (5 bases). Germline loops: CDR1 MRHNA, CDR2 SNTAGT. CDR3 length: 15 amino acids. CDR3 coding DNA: TGTGCCAGCAGTTACTCGAACAGGATCAACACTGAAGCTTTCTTT. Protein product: CASSYSNRINTEAFF.

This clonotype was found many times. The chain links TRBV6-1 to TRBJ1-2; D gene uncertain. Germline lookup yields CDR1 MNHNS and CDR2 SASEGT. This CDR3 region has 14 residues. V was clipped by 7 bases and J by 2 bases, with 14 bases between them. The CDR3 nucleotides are TGTGCCAGCAACCCGTTGGAGGGAAACTATGGCTACACCTTC. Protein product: CASNPLEGNYGYTF.

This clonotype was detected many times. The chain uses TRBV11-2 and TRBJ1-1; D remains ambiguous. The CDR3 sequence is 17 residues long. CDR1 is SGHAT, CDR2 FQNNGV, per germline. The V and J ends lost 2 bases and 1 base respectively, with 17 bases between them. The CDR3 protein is CASSLIGSGLSNTEAFF. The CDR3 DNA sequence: TGTGCCAGCAGCTTAATAGGCTCTGGACTCTCGAACACTGAAGCTTTCTTT.

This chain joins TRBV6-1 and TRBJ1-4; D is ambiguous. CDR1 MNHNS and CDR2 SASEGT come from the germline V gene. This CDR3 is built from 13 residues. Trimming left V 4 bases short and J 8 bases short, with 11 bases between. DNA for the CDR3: TGTGCCAGCAGTGCAAAGGTGTTGGAAAAACTGTTTTTT. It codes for CASSAKVLEKLFF.

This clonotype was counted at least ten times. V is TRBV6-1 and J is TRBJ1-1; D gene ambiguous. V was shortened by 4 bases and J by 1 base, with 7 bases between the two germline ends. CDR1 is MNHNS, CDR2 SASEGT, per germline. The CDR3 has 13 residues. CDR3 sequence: CASSVTQNTEAFF. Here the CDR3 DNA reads TGTGCCAGCAGTGTGACCCAGAACACTGAAGCTTTCTTT.

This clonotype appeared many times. CDR3 bases: TGTGCCAGCAGCCCAGCGGGGGTTTCCGAGCAGTACTTC. Translated: CASSPAGVSEQYF. This chain uses TRBV11-3 with TRBJ2-7, with 8 bases lining up with TRBD2. The CDR3 has 13 amino acids. Germline CDR1 reads SGHNT; CDR2 reads YENEEA. Trimming removed 5 bases from V and 6 bases from J; junction bases left unmatched: 6.

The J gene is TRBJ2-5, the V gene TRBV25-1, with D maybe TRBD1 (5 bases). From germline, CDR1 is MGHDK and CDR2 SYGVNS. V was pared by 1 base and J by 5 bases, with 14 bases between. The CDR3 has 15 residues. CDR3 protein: CASSEWSGKGETQYF. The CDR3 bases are TGTGCCAGCAGTGAATGGTCAGGGAAGGGGGAGACCCAGTACTTC. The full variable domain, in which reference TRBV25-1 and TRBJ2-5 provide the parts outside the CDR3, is EADIYQTPRYLVIGTGKKITLECSQTMGHDKMYWYQQDPGMELHLIHYSYGVNSTEKGDLSSESTVSRIRTEHFPLTLESARPSHTSQYLCASSEWSGKGETQYFGPGTRLLVL.

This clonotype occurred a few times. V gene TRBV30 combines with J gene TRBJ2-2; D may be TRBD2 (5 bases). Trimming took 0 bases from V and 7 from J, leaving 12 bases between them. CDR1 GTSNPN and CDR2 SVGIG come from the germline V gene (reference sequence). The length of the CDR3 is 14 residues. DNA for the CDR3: TGTGCCTGGAGTGTAGCGGTGTTTGGCGGGGAGCTGTTTTTT. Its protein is CAWSVAVFGGELFF.

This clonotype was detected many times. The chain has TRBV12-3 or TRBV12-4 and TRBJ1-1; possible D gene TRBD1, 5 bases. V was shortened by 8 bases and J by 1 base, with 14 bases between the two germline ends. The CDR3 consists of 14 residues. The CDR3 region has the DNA TGTGCCAGCCGTTCCCAGGGTGGGAACACTGAAGCTTTCTTT. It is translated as CASRSQGGNTEAFF.

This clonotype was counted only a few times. The DNA of the CDR3 is TGTGCCAGCAGCGCGATGACCTATTCCGGCAATGAGCAGTTCTTC. It codes for CASSAMTYSGNEQFF. The chain is built from TRBV7-9 and TRBJ2-1; D is undetermined. Trimming shortened V by 5 bases and J by 6 bases, and 17 bases separated the two germline ends. The CDR3 length is 15 residues. CDR1 is SEHNR and CDR2 is FQNEAQ in the germline V gene (reference sequence).

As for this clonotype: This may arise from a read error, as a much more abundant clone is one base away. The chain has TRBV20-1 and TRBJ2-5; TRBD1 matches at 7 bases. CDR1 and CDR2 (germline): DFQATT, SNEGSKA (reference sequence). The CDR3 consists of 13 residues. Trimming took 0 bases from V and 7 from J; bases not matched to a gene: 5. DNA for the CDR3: TGCAGTGCTAGAGATGGGACAGTAGGGACCCAGTACTTC. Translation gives CSARDGTVGTQYF.

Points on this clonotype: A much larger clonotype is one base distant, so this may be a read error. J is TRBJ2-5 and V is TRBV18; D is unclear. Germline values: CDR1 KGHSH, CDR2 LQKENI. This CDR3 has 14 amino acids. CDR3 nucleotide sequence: TGTGCCAGCCCACCAGTTCCCGGTAAAGAGACCCAGTACTTC. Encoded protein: CASPPVPGKETQYF.

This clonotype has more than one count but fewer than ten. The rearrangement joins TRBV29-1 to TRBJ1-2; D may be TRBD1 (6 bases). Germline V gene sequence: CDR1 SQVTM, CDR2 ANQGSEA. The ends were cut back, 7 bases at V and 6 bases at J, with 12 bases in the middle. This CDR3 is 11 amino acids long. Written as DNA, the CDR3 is TGCAGCGCACAAGGGGGTCATGGCTACACCTTC. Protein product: CSAQGGHGYTF.

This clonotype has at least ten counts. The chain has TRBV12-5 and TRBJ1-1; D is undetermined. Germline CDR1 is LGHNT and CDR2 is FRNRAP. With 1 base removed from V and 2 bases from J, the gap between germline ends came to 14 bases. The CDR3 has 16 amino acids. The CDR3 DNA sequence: TGTGCTAGTGGTTTGGCTTCTTTCCAGCGCAACACTGAAGCTTTCTTT. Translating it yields CASGLASFQRNTEAFF.

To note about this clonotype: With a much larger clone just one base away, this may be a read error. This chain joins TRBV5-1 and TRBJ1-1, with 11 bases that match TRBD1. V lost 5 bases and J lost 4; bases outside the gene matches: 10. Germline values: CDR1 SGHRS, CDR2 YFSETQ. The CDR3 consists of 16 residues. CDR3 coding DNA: TGCGCCAGCAGTCGGGACAGGGGGGGATTTAGCACTGAAGCTTTCTTT. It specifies CASSRDRGGFSTEAFF.

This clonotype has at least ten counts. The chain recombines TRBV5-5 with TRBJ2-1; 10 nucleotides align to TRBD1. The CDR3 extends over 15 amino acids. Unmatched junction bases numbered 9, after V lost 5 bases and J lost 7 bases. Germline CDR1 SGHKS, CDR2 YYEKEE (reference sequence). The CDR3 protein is CASRARTGGENEQFF. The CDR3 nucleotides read TGTGCCAGCAGGGCTAGGACAGGGGGTGAGAATGAGCAGTTCTTC.

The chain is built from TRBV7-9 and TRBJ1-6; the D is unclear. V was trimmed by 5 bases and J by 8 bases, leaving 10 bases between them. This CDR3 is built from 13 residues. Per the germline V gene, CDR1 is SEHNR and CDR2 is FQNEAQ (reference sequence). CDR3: CASSADLYSPLHF. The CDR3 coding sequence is TGTGCCAGCAGCGCAGACTTGTATTCACCCCTCCACTTT.

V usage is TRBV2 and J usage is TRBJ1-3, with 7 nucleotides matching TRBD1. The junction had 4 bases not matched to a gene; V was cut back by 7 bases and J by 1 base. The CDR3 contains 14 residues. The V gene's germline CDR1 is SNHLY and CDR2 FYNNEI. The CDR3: CASNTGASGNTIYF. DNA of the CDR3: TGTGCCAGCAACACAGGGGCTTCTGGAAACACCATATATTTT.

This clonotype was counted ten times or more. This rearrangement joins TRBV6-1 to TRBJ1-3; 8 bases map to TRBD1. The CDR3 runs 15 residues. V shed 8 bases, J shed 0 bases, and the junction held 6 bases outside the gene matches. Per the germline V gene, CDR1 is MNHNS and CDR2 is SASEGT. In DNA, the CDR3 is TGTGCCAGCTCGTGGGGGACAGGCTCTGGAAACACCATATATTTT. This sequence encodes CASSWGTGSGNTIYF.

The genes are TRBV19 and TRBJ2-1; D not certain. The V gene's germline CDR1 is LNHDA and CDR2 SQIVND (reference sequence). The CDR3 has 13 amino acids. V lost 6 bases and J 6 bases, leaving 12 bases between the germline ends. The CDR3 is CASRPTPANEQFF. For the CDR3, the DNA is TGTGCCAGTAGACCTACCCCTGCCAATGAGCAGTTCTTC.

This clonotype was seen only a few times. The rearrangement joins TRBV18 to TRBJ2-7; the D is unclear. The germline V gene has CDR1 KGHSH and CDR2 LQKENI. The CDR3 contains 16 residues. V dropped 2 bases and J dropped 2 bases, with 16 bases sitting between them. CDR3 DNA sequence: TGTGCCAGCTCACCATATCAGACTCCTACACCCTACGAGCAGTACTTC. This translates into CASSPYQTPTPYEQYF.

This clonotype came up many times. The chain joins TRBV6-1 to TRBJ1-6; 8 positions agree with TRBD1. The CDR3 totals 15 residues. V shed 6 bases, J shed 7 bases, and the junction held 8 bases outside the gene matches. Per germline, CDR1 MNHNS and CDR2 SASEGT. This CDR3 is CASRGQGPLNSPLHF. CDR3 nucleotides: TGTGCCAGCAGAGGACAGGGACCTTTGAATTCACCCCTCCACTTT.